The sequence of this T cell receptor beta chain was determined in a study of shared clonotypes between healthy human individuals. Points on this clone: The antigen is unknown.

Study results and limitations: Non-shared clonotypes displayed generation probabilities falling below those of clonotypes present in all four donors. As a rule, naive subsets had a larger estimated richness than memory subsets.

TCRdb keeps only in-frame clones here, not all; method: immunoSEQ multiplex PCR. The profile shows about 1 million clones, 75% of them singletons. The authors divided CD4+ cells into CD45RA+ naive and CD45RA-negative memory subsets. The germline CDR1 and CDR2 sequences are SGHTS and YDEGEE. Germline trimming cut 5 bases from V and 7 bases from J; bases unmatched to any gene: 6. The CDR3 contains 12 residues. The sequence was collected from a man younger than 35 in good health. The chain joins TRBV5-8 to TRBJ2-7, with TRBD1 matching over 7 bases. Sequences were obtained from memory CD4+ T cells sorted from blood. The subset denotes: CD45RA-negative fraction. The CDR3 DNA reads as TGTGCCAGCAGGGAGGACAGGTCAGAGCAGTACTTC. Translating gives CASREDRSEQYF.